This T cell receptor (beta chain) was recovered during a study of cytomegalovirus exposure and HLA in healthy donors. CDR3 length: 16 residues. CDR1 and CDR2 (germline): SNHLY, FYNNEI. V was clipped by 5 bases and J by 1 base; unmatched bases: 7. This clone was observed a single time. Its antigen is as yet unknown. Whole-study results and caveats: First-cohort TCR clusters were later found to tend to co-occur in the roughly 120 validation repertoires. Some public TCRs appeared in many individuals, while most sequences were rare. The study labeled 180 or so TCR beta chains cytomegalovirus-associated.

Only in-frame clones appear in the TCRdb table, and some are missing; sequencing was by immunoSEQ multiplex PCR. The data hold some 48,000 clones, with approximately 93% observed a single time. The chain has TRBV2 and TRBJ2-3; 9 nucleotides match TRBD2. This receptor was obtained from a woman between 18 and 29 years old in good health and CMV-seropositive. Specimen: PBMCs. CDR3 amino acids: CASSPPSGTRTDTQYF. CDR3 DNA sequence: TGTGCCAGCAGTCCCCCTAGCGGGACCCGCACAGATACGCAGTATTTT.